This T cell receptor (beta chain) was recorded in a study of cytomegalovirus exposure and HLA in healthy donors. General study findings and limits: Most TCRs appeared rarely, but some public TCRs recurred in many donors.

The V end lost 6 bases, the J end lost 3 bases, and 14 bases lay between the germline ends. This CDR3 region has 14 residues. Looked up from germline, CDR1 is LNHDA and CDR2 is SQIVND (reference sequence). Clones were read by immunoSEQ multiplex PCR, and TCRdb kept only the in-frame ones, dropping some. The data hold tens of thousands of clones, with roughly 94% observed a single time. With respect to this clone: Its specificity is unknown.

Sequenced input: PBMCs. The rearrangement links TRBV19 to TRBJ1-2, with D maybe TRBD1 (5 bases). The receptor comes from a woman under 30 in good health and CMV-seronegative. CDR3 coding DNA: TGTGCCAGTAGGCCCACGGGGGTTGACTATGGCTACACCTTC. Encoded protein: CASRPTGVDYGYTF.